Listed below are T cell receptor beta chains from one sample, sequenced in a study of blood T cell repertoires in COVID-19. The protocol was immunoSEQ multiplex PCR, while the TCRdb copy is restricted to in-frame clones and leaves out a portion. The sample holds roughly 250,000 clones, approximately 84% seen once. Sequenced input: peripheral blood. The source is a human donor in a cohort sampled during active COVID-19. CDR3s include the opening cysteine and the closing phenylalanine or tryptophan. A D gene is named only where the DNA matches it firmly. Rows may omit the clone size; those that give it use once, few, many or a size class.

D gene,clone size,J gene,V gene,CDR3 DNA,CDR3 protein
-,-,TRBJ1-5,TRBV19,TGTGCCAGTAGTGCCCAACAGGGATGGGGACAGCCCCAGCATTTT,CASSAQQGWGQPQHF
TRBD1,-,TRBJ1-2,TRBV10-3,TGTGCCATCAGTGACAGGGGGTATGGCTACACCTTC,CAISDRGYGYTF
TRBD1,few,TRBJ2-7,TRBV5-1,TGCGCCAGCAGCTTCGGGACAGGACCATACGAGCAGTACTTC,CASSFGTGPYEQYF
TRBD1,many,TRBJ2-7,TRBV2,TGTGCCAGCAGTGAATGGGAGGGGACAGGGGGTTATTACGAGCAGTACTTC,CASSEWEGTGGYYEQYF
TRBD1,-,TRBJ2-3,TRBV28,TGTGCCAGCAGACAGGGGGCGCGGACGCAGTATTTT,CASRQGARTQYF
-,-,TRBJ1-2,TRBV5-4,TGTGCCAGCAGCTTGGGCCAGCGAGCTAACTATGGCTACACCTTC,CASSLGQRANYGYTF
-,once,TRBJ1-2,TRBV6-1,TGTGCCAGCAGTGATGGGCCAACGCATATCAACACCTTC,CASSDGPTHINTF
-,-,TRBJ2-7,TRBV6-5,TGTGCCAGCATTTCTCGAGCGGAAGATGGCGGGCAGTACTTC,CASISRAEDGGQYF
-,-,TRBJ1-4,TRBV12-1,TGTGCCAGCAGCGCTGGATCTGGAGGGGTAGGACTGTTTTTT,CASSAGSGGVGLFF
-,-,TRBJ1-6,TRBV3-1/TRBV3-2,TGTGCCAGCAGTTCGAATTCACCCCTCCACTTT,CASSSNSPLHF
-,once,TRBJ1-1,TRBV9,TGTGCCAGCAGCGTAGCTGATCTGAGAGGCACTGAAGCTTTCTTT,CASSVADLRGTEAFF
TRBD2,-,TRBJ2-5,TRBV18,TGTGCCAGCTCACCTAGACTAGCGGGAGAAGAAGAGACCCAGTACTTC,CASSPRLAGEEETQYF
-,-,TRBJ1-1,TRBV7-9,TGTGCCAGCAGCTTAGGACTCTGGAACACTGAAGCTTTCTTT,CASSLGLWNTEAFF
TRBD2,few,TRBJ2-7,TRBV9,TGTGCCAGCAGCGTAGAGGCGGGAGCCGTGAATTTC,CASSVEAGAVNF
-,-,TRBJ1-5,TRBV28,TGTGCCAGCAGTGGACACCATCAGCCCCAGCATTTT,CASSGHHQPQHF
-,-,TRBJ2-7,TRBV7-6,TGTGCCACCAAAGATACAGGGTACGAGCAGTACTTC,CATKDTGYEQYF
-,-,TRBJ2-7,TRBV4-1,TGCGCCAGCAGCCTGAGTGTAAGCTCCTACGAGCAGTACTTC,CASSLSVSSYEQYF
TRBD2,-,TRBJ2-1,TRBV7-3,TGTGCCAGCAGCCCGCGGACTAGCGGGAGGAGCTCCTACAATGAGCAGTTCTTC,CASSPRTSGRSSYNEQFF
TRBD1,once,TRBJ2-1,TRBV2,TGTGCCAGCGGACAGGGGTACTACAATGAGCAGTTCTTC,CASGQGYYNEQFF
TRBD1,-,TRBJ2-1,TRBV18,TGTGCCAGCTCCCTTGGACAGGGGGCCTACAATGAGCAGTTCTTC,CASSLGQGAYNEQFF
-,-,TRBJ1-5,TRBV6-2/TRBV6-3,TGTGCCAGCAGTTTTAACAGACTAGCAAATCAGCCCCAGCATTTT,CASSFNRLANQPQHF
-,once,TRBJ2-5,TRBV10-3,TGTGCCATCAGTGTAGGGAGTTTCCAAGAGACCCAGTACTTC,CAISVGSFQETQYF
TRBD1,-,TRBJ2-1,TRBV7-9,TGTGCCAGCAGCATGGGGGACAGGGCAAGGGATGAGCAGTTCTTC,CASSMGDRARDEQFF
-,-,TRBJ2-1,TRBV4-3,TGCGCCAGCAGCCAAGATTTCCGCTCCTACAATGAGCAGTTCTTC,CASSQDFRSYNEQFF
TRBD1,-,TRBJ1-2,TRBV29-1,TGCAGCGCCCAAGGGCCTGGGACAGGGGGCGGCAACTATGGCTACACCTTC,CSAQGPGTGGGNYGYTF
-,-,TRBJ2-3,TRBV5-1,TGCGCCAGCAGCTTGGGCGGGGTAAAGCCTCCGATGACGCAGTATTTT,CASSLGGVKPPMTQYF
TRBD2,-,TRBJ2-1,TRBV7-2,TGTGCCAGCAGCTCTCGGGGTAGCGGGGGGGTTGGTGAGCAGTTCTTC,CASSSRGSGGVGEQFF
-,-,TRBJ2-2,TRBV5-8,TGTGCCAGCAACTTAATGGGACACTCAACCGGGGAGCTGTTTTTT,CASNLMGHSTGELFF
-,once,TRBJ2-3,TRBV5-1,TGCGCCAGCAGCGAGGATGTAGATACGCAGTATTTT,CASSEDVDTQYF
-,-,TRBJ1-2,TRBV14,TGTGCCAGCAGCCAAGATCATCGGCAGGGCCGTGGCTACACCTTC,CASSQDHRQGRGYTF
TRBD1,-,TRBJ2-7,TRBV6-6,TGTGCCACCTCGGCACAGGGGGACGAGCAGTACTTC,CATSAQGDEQYF
TRBD2,-,TRBJ2-7,TRBV6-1,TGTGCCAGCAGTGAGGGACTAGCGGGGCCTTCCTACGAGCAGTACTTC,CASSEGLAGPSYEQYF
-,-,TRBJ1-6,TRBV7-9,TGTGCCAGCAGCCCGGGAGGTGGGAGTTCACCCCTCCACTTT,CASSPGGGSSPLHF
TRBD1,-,TRBJ1-1,TRBV28,TGTGCCAGCAGTTCCAGGACAGGGCTGAACACTGAAGCTTTCTTT,CASSSRTGLNTEAFF
TRBD2,-,TRBJ2-7,TRBV19,TGTGCCAGTAGCATCGCTAGCGGCCAGCAGTACTTC,CASSIASGQQYF
TRBD1,-,TRBJ2-7,TRBV12-3/TRBV12-4,TGTGCCAGCAGTCTCCGGGGACAGGGGATGCAGTACTTC,CASSLRGQGMQYF
TRBD1,-,TRBJ2-7,TRBV2,TGTGCCAGCAGTGGCGGGACAGGGGTCGAGCAGTACTTC,CASSGGTGVEQYF
TRBD1,-,TRBJ1-1,TRBV4-1,TGCGCCAGCAGCCTACCGGGACAGGGGGACACTGAAGCTTTCTTT,CASSLPGQGDTEAFF
TRBD2,-,TRBJ2-5,TRBV7-2,TGTGCCAGCAGCTTAGGACGGGGGGGAGGAGAGACCCAGTACTTC,CASSLGRGGGETQYF
TRBD1,-,TRBJ1-2,TRBV11-2,TGTGCCAGCAGCAGACAGGGTGACTATGGCTACACCTTC,CASSRQGDYGYTF
-,-,TRBJ1-1,TRBV5-1,TGCGCCAGCAGCTTGGTTTTGCCGGGGACTGAAGCTTTCTTT,CASSLVLPGTEAFF
TRBD2,-,TRBJ2-2,TRBV18,TGTGCCAGCTCACCGGGACTAGTGAACACCGGGGAGCTGTTTTTT,CASSPGLVNTGELFF
TRBD1,-,TRBJ1-5,TRBV6-5,TGTGCCAGCAGTTACTCGCAGGGGGCGAGTCAGCCCCAGCATTTT,CASSYSQGASQPQHF
-,-,TRBJ2-3,TRBV5-4,TGTGCCAGCGGGGGGATCACAGATACGCAGTATTTT,CASGGITDTQYF
TRBD2,-,TRBJ2-5,TRBV19,TGTGCCAGTAGTATAGGGGGCGGGAGGGTCCAAGAGACCCAGTACTTC,CASSIGGGRVQETQYF
TRBD1,medium-sized,TRBJ2-7,TRBV19,TGTGCCAGTAGTATAGGACAGGGGAGCGAGCAGTACTTC,CASSIGQGSEQYF
TRBD2,-,TRBJ2-3,TRBV9,TGTGCCAGCAGCGCCCCTAGCGGGGGCACAGATACGCAGTATTTT,CASSAPSGGTDTQYF
-,once,TRBJ2-7,TRBV6-5,TGTGCCAGCAGAGACACAAGTTACGAGCAGTACTTC,CASRDTSYEQYF
-,-,TRBJ2-1,TRBV7-9,TGTGCCAGCAGCCCCTGGGGTTCGGGAGACGGTGAGCAGTTCTTC,CASSPWGSGDGEQFF
TRBD2,-,TRBJ2-5,TRBV3-1/TRBV3-2,TGTGCCAGCAGCCAAGATTACACAGCGGGGCGGCCTCGGGGGACCCAGTACTTC,CASSQDYTAGRPRGTQYF
-,-,TRBJ1-1,TRBV6-6,TGTGCCAGCAGTACCAGACGACGGACTACGGGAGAAGCTTTCTTT,CASSTRRRTTGEAFF
-,-,TRBJ1-5,TRBV24-1,TGTGCCACCAGTCCAGGCAATCAGCCCCAGCATTTT,CATSPGNQPQHF
-,-,TRBJ1-4,TRBV7-9,TGTGCCAGCAGCCCCAGGGTAGCTAATGAAAAACTGTTTTTT,CASSPRVANEKLFF